This T cell receptor (beta chain) is drawn from a study of control samples from healthy donors and cancer patients. Profiling relied on immunoSEQ multiplex PCR, and the TCRdb table lists in-frame clones only, not all of them. This repertoire shows tens of thousands of clones, around 90% found once; its top ten account for approximately 9.4%. The J segment lost 4 bases and the V segment lost 8 bases, leaving 17 bases of the junction unmatched. The CDR3 is 17 amino acids. Germline values: CDR1 KGHDR, CDR2 SFDVKD. The sequenced sample consisted of PBMCs. The clonotype originates from a woman between 45 and 65 years old with colorectal cancer. V and J are TRBV24-1 and TRBJ1-1; 8 bases map to TRBD1. In DNA, the CDR3 is TGTGCCACCACCCCTTGGGGGGGACAGGCCAGGGGCACTGAAGCTTTCTTT. Residues: CATTPWGGQARGTEAFF.